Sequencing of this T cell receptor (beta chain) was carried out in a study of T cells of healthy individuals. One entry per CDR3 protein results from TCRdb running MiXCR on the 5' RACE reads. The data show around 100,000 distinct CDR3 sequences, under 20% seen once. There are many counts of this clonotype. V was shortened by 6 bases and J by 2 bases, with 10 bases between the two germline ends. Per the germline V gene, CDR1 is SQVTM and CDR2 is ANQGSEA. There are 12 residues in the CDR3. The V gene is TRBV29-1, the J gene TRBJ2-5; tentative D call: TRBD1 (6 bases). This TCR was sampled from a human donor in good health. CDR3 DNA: TGCAGCGTCGGGACAAATCAAGAGACCCAGTACTTC. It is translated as CSVGTNQETQYF.